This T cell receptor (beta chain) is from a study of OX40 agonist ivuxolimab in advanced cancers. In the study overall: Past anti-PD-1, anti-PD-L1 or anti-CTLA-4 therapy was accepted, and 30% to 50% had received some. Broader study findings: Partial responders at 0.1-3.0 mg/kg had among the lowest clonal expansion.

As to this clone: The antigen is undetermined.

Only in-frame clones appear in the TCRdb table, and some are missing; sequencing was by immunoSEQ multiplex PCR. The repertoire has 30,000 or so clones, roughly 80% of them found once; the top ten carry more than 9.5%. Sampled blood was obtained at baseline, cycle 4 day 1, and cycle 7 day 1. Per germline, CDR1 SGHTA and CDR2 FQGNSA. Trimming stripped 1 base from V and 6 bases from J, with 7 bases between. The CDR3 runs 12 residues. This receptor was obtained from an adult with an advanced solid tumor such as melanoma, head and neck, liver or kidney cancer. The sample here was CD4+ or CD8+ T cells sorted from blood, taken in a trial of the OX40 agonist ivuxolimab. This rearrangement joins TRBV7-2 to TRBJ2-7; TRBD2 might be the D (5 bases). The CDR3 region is CASSLGGSEQYF. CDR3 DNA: TGTGCCAGCAGCTTAGGAGGGAGCGAGCAGTACTTC.